This T cell receptor beta chain is from a study of beta chain features in type 1 diabetes. Broader study findings: Shorter templates might be favored by PCR, and equally so in patients and in controls.

Notes on this clone: Its antigen is still unknown.

Reverse transcription of all isolated RNA meant that expressed TCRB transcripts were sequenced. Produced via immunoSEQ multiplex PCR; TCRdb's table is partial and in-frame only. There are nearly 350,000 clones in the sample; 7% to 9% occur only once, and around 0.44% lies in the top ten. The CDR3 is 20 amino acids. J was trimmed by 5 bases and V by 0 bases; bases with no gene match: 14. Germline CDR1 SGHTA, CDR2 FQGNSA. The chain couples TRBV7-2 to TRBJ1-5; 12 bases map to TRBD1. The material sequenced was central memory CD4+ T cells from blood. The source is a woman aged 18-30 years in good health. The CDR3 reads CASSLATPGQGAGLHQPQHF. CDR3 coding DNA: TGTGCCAGCAGCTTAGCTACCCCGGGACAGGGGGCAGGATTACATCAGCCCCAGCATTTT.